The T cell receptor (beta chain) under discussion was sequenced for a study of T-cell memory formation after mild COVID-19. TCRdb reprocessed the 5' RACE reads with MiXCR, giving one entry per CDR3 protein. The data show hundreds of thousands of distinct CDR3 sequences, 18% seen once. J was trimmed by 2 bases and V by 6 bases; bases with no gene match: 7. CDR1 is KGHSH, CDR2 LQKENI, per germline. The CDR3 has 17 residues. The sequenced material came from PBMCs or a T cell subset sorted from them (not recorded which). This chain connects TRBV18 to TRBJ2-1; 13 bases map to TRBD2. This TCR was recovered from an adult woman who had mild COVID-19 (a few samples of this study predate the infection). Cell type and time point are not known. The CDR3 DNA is TGTGCCAGCTCGCCCGGGACTAGCGGGGAAACCTACAATGAGCAGTTCTTC. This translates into CASSPGTSGETYNEQFF.